The entry below describes one T cell receptor beta chain. Its antigen remains unknown. The length of the CDR3 is 17 residues. CDR1 is MGHDK, CDR2 SYGVNS, per germline. The V and J ends lost 1 base and 4 bases, in that order; junction bases with no gene match: 11. Investigators merged groups given second doses at roughly 4 or roughly 12 weeks. This sample stems from a study of T cell responses to AZD1222 COVID-19 vaccine. Profiled with immunoSEQ multiplex PCR; TCRdb holds only in-frame clones, not every one. The sample records 140,000 to 150,000 clones, roughly 93% being singletons. Study conclusions and caveats: None of the repertoires were sampled until the peak T cell response had passed. Recipients of AZD1222 seropositive at baseline numbered only five or six. Per reports, nearly half of all spike-specific TCRs target regions that are unmutated in variants.

This TCR was recovered from an adult who received the AZD1222 COVID-19 vaccine. The chain links TRBV25-1 to TRBJ1-2; 8 nucleotides agree with TRBD1. The sample in question was peripheral blood, obtained 28 days after the second AZD1222 dose. The CDR3 DNA reads as TGTGCCAGCAGTGAATCCGGCGCACAGGGGGTCGGCTATGGCTACACCTTC. This translates into CASSESGAQGVGYGYTF.